This TCR beta chain was profiled in a study of cytomegalovirus exposure and HLA in healthy donors. Study results and caveats: In an earlier analysis, about 87% or about 30%: the productive usage of most TCR beta V segments. Rare sequences made up most TCRs, while some public TCRs were found in many donors. Accurate prediction of most subjects' HLA-A and HLA-B alleles from TCR beta sequences was reported.

The donors gave bone marrow, and they were healthy. Points on this clone: The antigen remains unidentified. An end of the junction differs from the germline gene, which may be a read error.

Primers for the PCR totalled 60 Vbeta and 13 Jbeta. Profiled with immunoSEQ multiplex PCR; TCRdb holds only in-frame clones, not every one. Found here are approximately 140,000 clones, roughly 80% of them singletons; the top ten hold around 4.9%. Germline CDR1 is SSHAT and CDR2 is FNYEAQ (reference sequence). The CDR3 is 13 amino acids. V gene TRBV7-7 combines with J gene TRBJ2-7; the match to TRBD1 covers 8 bases. The sequence was obtained from a male donor in good health and CMV-seronegative. The sequencing input was PBMCs. CDR3: CASSLDRVGQQYF. Written as DNA, the CDR3 is TGTGCTAGCAGCCTGGACAGGGTGGGGCAGCAGTACTTC.